A single sample is the source of the 8 T cell receptor beta chains below, sequenced in a study of CD8 T cells in Susac syndrome. Reverse transcription of about 0.5 to 1 ug RNA used random hexamers. From the immunoSEQ multiplex PCR reads, TCRdb called clonotypes with MiXCR, one entry per CDR3 protein. The sample lists some 150,000 distinct CDR3 sequences; approximately 93% were seen once. Sequences were obtained from CD4+ T cells from PBMCs. These receptors were collected from a human donor in good health.

The chain couples TRBV25-1 to TRBJ1-1; D might be TRBD1 (6 bases). The germline V gene encodes CDR1 MGHDK and CDR2 SYGVNS. The length of the CDR3 is 15 residues. Trimming took 7 bases from V and 3 from J, leaving 18 bases between them. The CDR3 sequence is CASKSPGGWYTEAFF. CDR3 nucleotide sequence: TGTGCCAGCAAATCCCCCGGGGGCTGGTACACTGAAGCTTTCTTT.

J is TRBJ2-7 and V is TRBV28, with TRBD1 identical over 7 bases. The CDR3 spans 15 residues. CDR1 is MDHEN and CDR2 is SYDVKM in the germline V gene. Germline trimming cut 1 base from V and 4 bases from J; bases unmatched to any gene: 7. CDR3 coding DNA: TGTGCCAGCAGTTTATTCGACAGGGTTTGGTACGAGCAGTACTTC. Amino acid sequence: CASSLFDRVWYEQYF.

The genes are TRBV7-2 and TRBJ2-3; D gene ambiguous. Germline CDR1 and CDR2: SGHTA and FQGNSA. This CDR3 comprises 12 residues. V was pared by 5 bases and J by 7 bases, with 10 bases between. The CDR3 loop reads CASSPDQNTQYF. For the CDR3, the DNA is TGTGCCAGCAGCCCGGACCAAAATACGCAGTATTTT.

The chain has TRBV7-2 and TRBJ1-5; D is unclear. Trimming took off 4 bases at V and 0 bases at J, with 10 bases between the two ends. Germline V gives CDR1 SGHTA, CDR2 FQGNSA. There are 15 residues in the CDR3. The CDR3 is CASSSSPFSNQPQHF. The DNA of the CDR3 is TGTGCCAGCAGCTCATCTCCATTTAGCAATCAGCCCCAGCATTTT.

The chain carries TRBV20-1 and TRBJ2-5; D unresolved. This CDR3 comprises 12 residues. CDR1 and CDR2 from the germline V gene are DFQATT and SNEGSKA (reference sequence). Trimming removed 6 bases from V and 4 bases from J, with 12 bases in between. The CDR3 DNA reads as TGCAGTGCCGCCGAACCACCAGAGACCCAGTACTTC. Translating gives CSAAEPPETQYF.

The rearrangement links TRBV10-3 to TRBJ1-2; D is undetermined. Trimming cost V 4 bases and J 3 bases, with 9 bases left between them. The V gene's germline CDR1 is ENHRY and CDR2 SYGVKD. This CDR3 region has 13 residues. The CDR3 DNA follows: TGTGCCATCAGTGGAAGAGAGGACTATGGCTACACCTTC. Its translation is CAISGREDYGYTF.

The rearrangement links TRBV7-2 to TRBJ2-1, with 8 nucleotides matching TRBD2. Germline loops: CDR1 SGHTA, CDR2 FQGNSA. This CDR3 region has 15 residues. Trimming at V came to 1 base and at J to 9 bases, leaving 8 bases not matched to a gene. The CDR3 sequence: CASSLGASGYSEQFF. The CDR3 DNA reads TGTGCCAGCAGCTTAGGAGCTAGCGGGTATAGTGAGCAGTTCTTC.

This clonotype was counted a single time. The chain has TRBV20-1 and TRBJ1-5; D remains unclear. This CDR3 has 13 residues. V dropped 0 bases and J dropped 3 bases, with 6 bases sitting between them. Germline CDR1 reads DFQATT; CDR2 reads SNEGSKA (reference sequence). The CDR3 is CSARDPINQPQHF. As DNA, the CDR3 is TGCAGTGCTAGAGATCCCATCAATCAGCCCCAGCATTTT.